This is a list of T cell receptor beta chains from one sample in a study of CD8+CD57+ T cells in acquired aplastic anemia. One entry per CDR3 protein, called by TCRdb with MiXCR from the reads. The sample yields fewer than 250,000 distinct CDR3 sequences, roughly half seen once. Material for sequencing was sorted CD4+, CD8+, or CD8+CD57+ T cells (not recorded which) from PBMCs. The source is a human donor with aplastic anemia. Each CDR3 is given with its conserved first and last residue. The D gene is left open where the match is weak. Not all rows give a size; the values are once, few, many and, for expanded clones, a class.

CDR3 length | J gene | V gene | D gene | clone size | CDR3 protein | CDR3 DNA
16 | TRBJ1-2 | TRBV15 | NA | NA | CATRNRLAGGNYGYTF | TGTGCCACCAGGAATAGGCTAGCGGGGGGTAACTATGGCTACACCTTC
14 | TRBJ1-6 | TRBV2 | NA | NA | CASRGPGYNSPLHF | TGTGCCAGCAGGGGGCCAGGGTATAATTCACCCCTCCACTTT
15 | TRBJ1-6 | TRBV7-2 | TRBD1 | NA | CASSFGDRGNSPLHF | TGTGCCAGCAGCTTTGGGGACAGGGGTAATTCACCCCTCCACTTT
17 | TRBJ2-7 | TRBV7-9 | TRBD1 | few | CAFSSDNRGPESYEQYF | TGTGCCTTTTCCTCCGACAACAGGGGGCCGGAGTCCTACGAGCAGTACTTC
16 | TRBJ2-7 | TRBV7-9 | TRBD2 | few | CASSSRGTSGRDEQYF | TGTGCCAGCAGCTCCCGCGGGACTAGCGGTCGTGACGAGCAGTACTTC
13 | TRBJ2-2 | TRBV7-2 | NA | once | CASSDRLAGELFF | TGTGCCAGCAGCGACCGACTAGCCGGGGAGCTGTTTTTT
12 | TRBJ2-7 | TRBV7-2 | NA | once | CASSLNGDLLYF | TGTGCCAGCAGCTTAAATGGGGACCTTTTGTACTTC
14 | TRBJ2-7 | TRBV7-9 | NA | many | CASSRELAPYEQYF | TGTGCCAGCAGCCGTGAACTAGCTCCCTACGAGCAGTACTTC
13 | TRBJ2-1 | TRBV19 | NA | NA | CASSKGGGREQFF | TGTGCCAGTAGTAAAGGTGGGGGGCGAGAGCAGTTCTTC
12 | TRBJ2-2 | TRBV11-2 | NA | many | CGSRGNTGELFF | TGTGGTTCCAGGGGGAACACCGGGGAGCTGTTTTTT
13 | TRBJ2-7 | TRBV18 | NA | few | CASSPPFTYEQYF | TGTGCCAGCTCACCACCGTTTACCTACGAGCAGTACTTC
14 | TRBJ2-3 | TRBV6-4 | TRBD1 | many | CASSGGTGSDTQYF | TGTGCCAGCAGTGGTGGGACAGGGTCAGATACGCAGTATTTT
13 | TRBJ2-2 | TRBV13 | NA | NA | CASSFSGTGELFF | TGTGCCAGCAGCTTCAGCGGGACAGGGGAGCTGTTTTTT
12 | TRBJ1-1 | TRBV29-1 | NA | NA | CSVDIMDTEAFF | TGCAGCGTTGACATCATGGACACTGAAGCTTTCTTT
14 | TRBJ2-7 | TRBV4-3 | TRBD1 | NA | CASSEGQGDYEQYF | TGCGCCAGCAGCGAGGGACAGGGGGACTACGAGCAGTACTTC
15 | TRBJ1-1 | TRBV2 | NA | few | CASSEDGQRGTEAFF | TGTGCCAGCAGTGAAGACGGACAGAGAGGAACTGAAGCTTTCTTT
15 | TRBJ2-7 | TRBV6-2/TRBV6-3 | TRBD2 | many | CASSFSSGGPYEQYF | TGTGCCAGCAGTTTTTCTAGCGGGGGGCCTTACGAGCAGTACTTC
18 | TRBJ1-1 | TRBV9 | NA | NA | CASSPQLGRLGSNTEAFF | TGTGCCAGCAGCCCACAATTGGGGCGGCTTGGTAGTAACACTGAAGCTTTCTTT
16 | TRBJ2-1 | TRBV27 | TRBD2 | few | CASSFGLAGRNNEQFF | TGTGCCAGCAGTTTCGGGCTAGCGGGAAGAAACAATGAGCAGTTCTTC
13 | TRBJ1-2 | TRBV10-3 | NA | few | CAISPQGVYGYTF | TGTGCCATCAGTCCTCAGGGTGTCTATGGCTACACCTTC
15 | TRBJ2-7 | TRBV5-1 | NA | many | CASSLEGRVSYEQYF | TGCGCCAGCAGCTTGGAAGGCAGGGTTTCTTACGAGCAGTACTTC
16 | TRBJ2-5 | TRBV7-6 | TRBD2 | once | CASSLEASGGAETQYF | TGTGCCAGCAGCTTAGAGGCTAGCGGGGGGGCGGAGACCCAGTACTTC
13 | TRBJ2-7 | TRBV5-6 | NA | many | CASTPQGSYEQYF | TGTGCCAGCACCCCCCAGGGGTCCTACGAGCAGTACTTC
13 | TRBJ1-2 | TRBV7-8 | NA | many | CASSLDEAYGYTF | TGTGCCAGCAGCTTGGATGAGGCATATGGCTACACCTTC
14 | TRBJ1-1 | TRBV12-3/TRBV12-4 | NA | NA | CASSLTRVSTEAFF | TGTGCCAGCAGTCTTACCAGGGTGAGCACTGAAGCTTTCTTT
15 | TRBJ1-6 | TRBV20-1 | NA | NA | CSARGRPLDNSPLHF | TGCAGCGCCCGCGGTAGGCCCCTTGATAATTCACCCCTCCACTTT
13 | TRBJ2-2 | TRBV4-3 | NA | many | CASSHRSTGELFF | TGCGCCAGCAGCCATAGGAGCACCGGGGAGCTGTTTTTT
15 | TRBJ2-7 | TRBV2 | NA | many | CASSTRFWAYYEQYF | TGTGCCAGCAGTACCCGCTTTTGGGCTTACTACGAGCAGTACTTC
13 | TRBJ1-1 | TRBV4-3 | NA | few | CASSQGMNAEAFF | TGCGCCAGCAGCCAAGGGATGAACGCTGAAGCTTTCTTT
13 | TRBJ1-5 | TRBV2 | NA | NA | CAGSDQRNQPQHF | TGTGCCGGCAGTGATCAACGAAATCAGCCCCAGCATTTT
16 | TRBJ2-1 | TRBV5-8 | NA | NA | CASSVPGNRAVDEQFF | TGTGCCAGCAGCGTACCCGGGAACAGGGCGGTCGATGAGCAGTTCTTC
14 | TRBJ2-7 | TRBV5-5 | NA | many | CASTIRQGPYEQYF | TGTGCCAGCACCATTCGGCAGGGGCCCTACGAGCAGTACTTC
16 | TRBJ2-1 | TRBV20-1 | NA | many | CSARDIMKITYNEQFF | TGCAGTGCTAGAGATATAATGAAAATTACCTACAATGAGCAGTTCTTC
16 | TRBJ1-2 | TRBV4-1 | NA | NA | CASSQVAGRASGGYTF | TGCGCCAGCAGCCAAGTCGCAGGGAGGGCTTCTGGCGGCTACACCTTC
16 | TRBJ1-4 | TRBV6-2/TRBV6-3 | NA | NA | CASSYKEQGWNEKLFF | TGTGCCAGCAGTTACAAAGAACAGGGATGGAATGAAAAACTGTTTTTT
22 | TRBJ2-3 | TRBV7-9 | TRBD2 | few | CASSPRTRLADDAYEVADTQYF | TGTGCCAGCAGCCCCCGGACCCGACTAGCGGATGATGCGTATGAGGTTGCAGATACGCAGTATTTT
17 | TRBJ1-4 | TRBV4-3 | NA | many | CASSQDPMTDLNEKLFF | TGCGCCAGCAGCCAAGACCCAATGACAGACCTTAATGAAAAACTGTTTTTT
13 | TRBJ1-3 | TRBV13 | NA | many | CASSLFRGNTIYF | TGTGCCAGCAGCTTATTCAGGGGAAACACCATATATTTT
14 | TRBJ1-4 | TRBV7-6 | TRBD1 | many | CASSLTGQGEKLFF | TGTGCCAGCAGCTTAACCGGACAGGGTGAAAAACTGTTTTTT
15 | TRBJ2-7 | TRBV19 | TRBD1 | NA | CASSTGPGQGAEQYF | TGTGCCAGTAGTACCGGTCCGGGACAGGGGGCCGAGCAGTACTTC
17 | TRBJ2-3 | TRBV20-1 | TRBD2 | many | CSARDEGRGGRRDTQYF | TGCAGTGCTAGAGATGAGGGGCGGGGGGGCAGGAGAGATACGCAGTATTTT
15 | TRBJ1-5 | TRBV6-5 | NA | many | CASSPRQANNQPQHF | TGTGCCAGCAGCCCCAGGCAGGCTAATAATCAGCCCCAGCATTTT
14 | TRBJ2-7 | TRBV30 | TRBD1 | few | CAWSPGTGGDEQYF | TGTGCCTGGAGCCCCGGGACAGGGGGCGACGAGCAGTACTTC
16 | TRBJ2-1 | TRBV6-6 | TRBD1 | many | CASSYEGASSYNEQFF | TGTGCCAGCAGTTACGAGGGGGCGAGCTCCTACAATGAGCAGTTCTTC
20 | TRBJ2-2 | TRBV7-9 | TRBD1 | NA | CASSLLSYEGDRGSTGELFF | TGTGCCAGCAGCTTATTATCTTACGAGGGGGACAGGGGTTCCACCGGGGAGCTGTTTTTT
15 | TRBJ2-7 | TRBV5-1 | TRBD2 | many | CASSLGTGRRNEQYF | TGCGCCAGCAGCTTGGGTACCGGGAGGCGGAACGAGCAGTACTTC
15 | TRBJ2-2 | TRBV7-9 | NA | NA | CASSAGPASTGELFF | TGTGCTAGCAGCGCCGGCCCGGCGAGCACCGGGGAGCTGTTTTTT
14 | TRBJ2-7 | TRBV10-3 | TRBD1 | once | CAISSTGSNYEQYF | TGTGCCATCAGCTCGACAGGGTCTAATTACGAGCAGTACTTC
16 | TRBJ2-1 | TRBV10-3 | TRBD2 | few | CAIRAGGLVVRDEQFF | TGTGCCATCAGGGCGGGGGGACTAGTCGTCCGGGATGAGCAGTTCTTC
14 | TRBJ1-1 | TRBV10-2 | TRBD1 | NA | CASSSTGEDTEAFF | TGCGCCAGCAGTTCGACAGGGGAAGACACTGAAGCTTTCTTT
17 | TRBJ2-1 | TRBV14 | TRBD2 | NA | CASSQLAGLNSYNEQFF | TGTGCCAGCAGCCAACTAGCGGGACTAAACTCCTACAATGAGCAGTTCTTC
16 | TRBJ1-4 | TRBV4-1 | NA | NA | CASSQVSTTTNEKLFF | TGCGCCAGCAGCCAAGTGTCCACCACAACTAATGAAAAACTGTTTTTT
13 | TRBJ1-6 | TRBV2 | NA | many | CASSDTRVSPLHF | TGTGCCAGCAGTGATACTCGGGTTTCACCCCTCCACTTT